Listed below are T cell receptor beta chains from one sample, sequenced in a study of blood T cell repertoires in COVID-19. Profiling relied on immunoSEQ multiplex PCR, and the TCRdb table lists in-frame clones only, not all of them. The sample holds hundreds of thousands of clones, roughly 90% seen once. The sequenced sample consisted of peripheral blood. The receptors shown here come from a woman in her 30s with COVID-19, enrolled during active disease. The CDR3 runs from the conserved cysteine through the conserved F or W. The order of the fields is V gene, J gene, CDR3 protein.

TRBV9	TRBJ2-5	CASSVGPGLGETQYF
TRBV2	TRBJ1-2	CASSGGQLPYTAYGYTF
TRBV13	TRBJ1-2	CASSGQGNGYTF
TRBV27	TRBJ2-7	CASSLWTGSYEQYF
TRBV19	TRBJ1-1	CASRGTGRSKTEAFF
TRBV5-1	TRBJ1-2	CASSDGTAVYGYTF
TRBV5-1	TRBJ1-2	CASSLEGQGVGGYTF
TRBV14	TRBJ1-2	CASSQVLMGTLNGYTF
TRBV5-1	TRBJ2-5	CASSLDRGGETQYF
TRBV5-1	TRBJ1-1	CASSSGGDRANTEAFF
TRBV14	TRBJ2-7	CASSRVSGTDIPYEQYF
TRBV7-6	TRBJ2-3	CASSLGLAEPDTQYF
TRBV4-1	TRBJ1-6	CASSQDPRSNSPLHF
TRBV5-1	TRBJ1-3	CASSLAGFSGNTIYF
TRBV6-5	TRBJ1-1	CASSLGQGWSEAFF
TRBV6-6	TRBJ1-6	CASSLGQGSSYNSPLHF
TRBV4-1	TRBJ1-1	CASSQHRGLNTEAFF
TRBV28	TRBJ1-5	CASSVQGNGQPQHF
TRBV21-1	TRBJ1-5	CASSKPRRAHHSNQPQHF
TRBV14	TRBJ2-3	CASSPRTGARLDTQYF
TRBV19	TRBJ1-2	CASRSAAGPSNYGYTF
TRBV13	TRBJ1-5	CASSLGSQPQHF
TRBV6-5	TRBJ1-3	CASTFAQGNTIYF
TRBV11-2	TRBJ2-7	CASRGGPTASYEQYF
TRBV15	TRBJ2-3	CATSRRVEGTDTQYF
TRBV27	TRBJ2-7	CASSLTGNYEQYF
TRBV5-1	TRBJ2-7	CASTSTQGLGEQYF
TRBV27	TRBJ1-1	CASSWTENTEAFF